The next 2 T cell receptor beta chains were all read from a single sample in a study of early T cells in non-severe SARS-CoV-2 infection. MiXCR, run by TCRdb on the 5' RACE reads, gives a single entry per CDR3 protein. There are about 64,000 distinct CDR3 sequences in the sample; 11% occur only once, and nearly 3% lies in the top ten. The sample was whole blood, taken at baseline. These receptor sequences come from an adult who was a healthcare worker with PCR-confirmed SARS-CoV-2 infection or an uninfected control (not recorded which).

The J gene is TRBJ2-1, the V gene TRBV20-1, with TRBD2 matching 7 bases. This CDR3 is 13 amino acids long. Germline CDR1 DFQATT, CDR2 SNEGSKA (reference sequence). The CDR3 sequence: CSVLARPYNEQFF. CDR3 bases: TGCAGCGTACTAGCGAGACCCTACAATGAGCAGTTCTTC.

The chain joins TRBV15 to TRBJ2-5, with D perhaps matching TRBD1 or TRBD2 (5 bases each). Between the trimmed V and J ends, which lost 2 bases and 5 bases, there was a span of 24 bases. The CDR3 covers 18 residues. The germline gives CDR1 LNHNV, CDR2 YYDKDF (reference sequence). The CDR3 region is CATSRYLGLSGQSETQYF. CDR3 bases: TGTGCCACCAGCAGATACCTCGGACTTTCCGGACAATCGGAGACCCAGTACTTC.